The 16 T cell receptor beta chains given below trace back to one sample, sequenced in a study of blood T cell repertoires in COVID-19. Sequenced by immunoSEQ multiplex PCR; TCRdb stores in-frame clones only, minus some. The sample shows 200,000 to 250,000 clones, 80% to 90% of them seen only once. The specimen was peripheral blood. All receptors come from a woman aged 55-70 years who had recovered from COVID-19.

The chain is built from TRBV7-8 and TRBJ2-7, with D possibly TRBD2 on 5 matching bases. This CDR3 comprises 14 residues. Trimming took off 5 bases at V and 0 bases at J, with 11 bases between the two ends. Germline lookup yields CDR1 SGHVS and CDR2 FQNEAQ. The CDR3 protein is CASSLRALSYEQYF. The CDR3 DNA is TGTGCCAGCAGCCTGCGGGCCCTCTCCTACGAGCAGTACTTC.

The chain carries TRBV14 and TRBJ1-1, with D maybe TRBD1 (5 bases). Trimming shortened V by 1 base and J by 11 bases, and 17 bases separated the two germline ends. CDR3 length equals 14 residues. Per germline, CDR1 SGHDN and CDR2 FVKESK. CDR3 protein: CASSQVRGGPVAFF. Here the CDR3 DNA reads TGTGCCAGCAGCCAAGTAAGGGGTGGCCCCGTGGCTTTCTTT.

This chain joins TRBV11-2 and TRBJ1-3, with D maybe TRBD1 (5 bases). The germline V gene has CDR1 SGHAT and CDR2 FQNNGV. Trimming removed 5 bases at V and 4 bases at J, with 18 bases between. This CDR3 comprises 16 residues. In nucleotides, the CDR3 is TGTGCCAGCAGCCCGTCGTCAGGGCTGTTCGGAAACACCATATATTTT. It specifies CASSPSSGLFGNTIYF.

The chain combines TRBV2 with TRBJ2-1; 13 nucleotides agree with TRBD2. Germline values: CDR1 SNHLY, CDR2 FYNNEI. This CDR3 contains 16 residues. The V gene end was trimmed by 5 bases and the J gene end by 4 bases; junction bases not matched to a gene: 5. The CDR3 nucleotides read TGTGCCAGCAGTTTCCGGACTAGCGGGGGTTACAATGAGCAGTTCTTC. Encoded protein: CASSFRTSGGYNEQFF.

The gene calls are TRBV11-3 and TRBJ2-7; 9 nucleotides agree with TRBD2. Looked up from germline, CDR1 is SGHNT and CDR2 is YENEEA. This CDR3 is 15 amino acids long. With 5 bases clipped from V and 5 bases from J, the junction kept 10 bases outside the gene matches. CDR3 amino acids: CASSRTGTSSHEQYF. In DNA form, the CDR3 reads TGTGCCAGCAGCCGAACCGGGACTAGCAGTCACGAGCAGTACTTC.

The DNA for the CDR3 is TGTGCCAGCAGCGCGGGCCTCTATGGCTACACCTTC. This translates into CASSAGLYGYTF. The chain combines TRBV12-3 or TRBV12-4 with TRBJ1-2; D is unclear. This CDR3 region has 12 residues. V was clipped by 6 bases and J by 4 bases, with 9 bases between them.

The V gene is TRBV12-5, the J gene TRBJ1-3, with 8 bases identical to TRBD1. V gave up 0 bases and J gave up 2 bases; unmatched junction bases: 12. From germline, CDR1 is LGHNT and CDR2 FRNRAP. This CDR3 has 19 residues. This CDR3 is CASGLVLGRGQVPGNTIYF. CDR3 DNA: TGTGCTAGTGGTTTGGTACTGGGGCGGGGACAGGTACCTGGAAACACCATATATTTT.

This clone was seen once. The chain recombines TRBV19 with TRBJ2-2; 13 positions agree with TRBD2. CDR1 and CDR2 (germline): LNHDA, SQIVND (reference sequence). The CDR3 runs to 18 residues. Trimming took 3 bases from V and 6 from J; bases not matched to a gene: 10. The CDR3 bases are TGTGCCAGTAGTATCGGACTAGCGGGGGCGAGGGGGGCCGGGGAGCTGTTTTTT. Residues: CASSIGLAGARGAGELFF.

V is TRBV6-5 and J is TRBJ1-2; TRBD1 agrees at 7 bases. V dropped 5 bases and J dropped 2; count of bases not matched to a gene: 5. The germline V gene has CDR1 MNHEY and CDR2 SVGAGI. CDR3 length: 14 residues. For the CDR3, the DNA is TGTGCCAGCAGTCGGGACAGCCGAAACTATGGCTACACCTTC. Translating gives CASSRDSRNYGYTF.

This sequence joins TRBV14 and TRBJ2-1; weak D call: TRBD2 (5 bases). Per germline, CDR1 SGHDN and CDR2 FVKESK. Deletions cut 4 bases from V and 3 bases from J, with 13 bases between. The CDR3 covers 15 residues. In DNA form, the CDR3 reads TGTGCCAGCAGCCGACTTGGCGGGTACTACAATGAGCAGTTCTTC. This codes for CASSRLGGYYNEQFF.

The chain is built from TRBV2 and TRBJ2-5, with 11 bases fitting TRBD2. The length of the CDR3 is 15 residues. Germline V gene sequence: CDR1 SNHLY, CDR2 FYNNEI. The ends lost 4 bases at V and 4 bases at J; junction bases unmatched: 5. The CDR3 loop is CASSVAGGRAETQYF. The CDR3 nucleotides read TGTGCCAGCAGTGTAGCGGGGGGGCGGGCAGAGACCCAGTACTTC.

J is TRBJ1-5 and V is TRBV6-6; D perhaps matches TRBD1 (5 bases). The V gene lost 6 bases and the J gene lost 7 bases, with 13 bases spanning the gap. Germline V gives CDR1 MNHNY, CDR2 SVGAGI (reference sequence). The CDR3 consists of 13 residues. The CDR3: CASSSGGGQPQHF. CDR3 in DNA: TGTGCCAGCAGCAGCGGGGGTGGGCAGCCCCAGCATTTT.

The chain couples TRBV3-1 (or the pseudogene TRBV3-2) to TRBJ2-3; TRBD2 matches 11 bases. This CDR3 spans 18 amino acids. The junction had 10 bases not matched to a gene; V was cut back by 5 bases and J by 0 bases. The germline V gene encodes CDR1 LGHDT and CDR2 YNNKEL (reference sequence). For the CDR3, the DNA is TGTGCCAGCAGCGCCCTAGCGGGGGGTAGTATAAGCACAGATACGCAGTATTTT. This codes for CASSALAGGSISTDTQYF.

The rearrangement links TRBV7-9 to TRBJ2-7, with a weak D call TRBD2 (6 bases). Per the germline V gene, CDR1 is SEHNR and CDR2 is FQNEAQ (reference sequence). The CDR3 covers 13 residues. Deletions cut 11 bases from V and 1 base from J, with 15 bases between. CDR3 sequence reads: CASALAPSYEQYF. DNA of the CDR3: TGTGCCTCCGCGCTAGCGCCATCCTACGAGCAGTACTTC.

J is TRBJ1-6 and V is TRBV30; D is uncertain. CDR1 is GTSNPN, CDR2 SVGIG, per germline (reference sequence). The CDR3 has 12 residues. V was pared by 1 base and J by 5 bases, with 3 bases between. For the CDR3, the DNA is TGTGCCTGGAGTGACAATAATTCACCCCTCCACTTT. This sequence encodes CAWSDNNSPLHF.

The chain joins TRBV19 to TRBJ1-6, with 7 bases that match TRBD1. Per the germline V gene, CDR1 is LNHDA and CDR2 is SQIVND (reference sequence). V lost 8 bases to trimming and J lost 7 bases; unmatched junction nucleotides: 5. This CDR3 has 13 amino acids. The CDR3 coding sequence is TGTGCCAGTGGAGACAGGGTGAATTCACCCCTCCACTTT. This gives the protein CASGDRVNSPLHF.